The entry below gives a single TCR beta chain sequence along with its context. This specimen comes from a study of blood T cell repertoires in COVID-19. Whole-study context: Samples taken during acute and convalescent COVID-19 were collected in the United States, Italy and Spain. In each case, the material was cDNA or gDNA derived from T cells, B-cell-depleted T cells, or PBMCs.

Participants, roughly 18 to 90 years old, spanned some 23 US areas. The CDR3 runs 15 residues. CDR1 is SGHAT, CDR2 FQNNGV, per germline. The ends lost 1 base at V and 6 bases at J; junction bases unmatched: 4. In the study's own analysis: Amplification of reference gene primers provided the estimated nucleated cell counts. Only in-frame clones appear in the TCRdb table, and some are missing; sequencing was by immunoSEQ multiplex PCR. That table is the source of V, J and clone size, and D and trimming were worked out from the DNA. This table holds fewer than 300,000 clones, approximately 90% found once.

This chain connects TRBV11-2 to TRBJ1-4; 8 positions agree with TRBD1. Sequenced input: PBMCs or T cells enriched from blood (not recorded which). The receptor's source is a woman in her forties with acute COVID-19. The DNA for the CDR3 is TGTGCCAGCAGCTTAGGATCAGGGGGCTATGAAAAACTGTTTTTT. Protein: CASSLGSGGYEKLFF.